One sample yielded the 4 T cell receptor beta chains listed below, sequenced in a study of T cells in Graves' hyperthyroidism and ophthalmopathy. Amplified TCR beta CDR3 regions came from RNA transcripts. Researchers ran a first-round RT-PCR on the TCR CDR3 using the HTBI primer set. TCRdb re-derived calls from the multiplex PCR reads in MiXCR, one entry per CDR3 protein. The profile shows fewer than 350,000 distinct CDR3 sequences, approximately 19% of them singletons. The specimen was blood. Receptor source: a man in his forties or fifties with Graves' ophthalmopathy.

The chain links TRBV3-1 to TRBJ1-1; possible D gene TRBD1, 5 bases. CDR1 and CDR2 from the germline V gene are LGHDT and YNNKEL (reference sequence). With 5 bases removed from V and 5 bases from J, the gap between germline ends came to 9 bases. There are 12 residues in the CDR3. As DNA, the CDR3 is TGTGCCAGCAGCGTGGGACGGACTGAAGCTTTCTTT. Amino acid sequence: CASSVGRTEAFF.

A note on this clonotype: One junction end disagrees with the germline gene, perhaps due to a read error. Written as DNA, the CDR3 is TGTGCCATCAGTGAGTCCACAGGTACGCAGTATTTT. This translates into CAISESTGTQYF. V usage is TRBV10-3 and J usage is TRBJ2-3, with TRBD1 as a possible D gene (5 bases). The CDR3 spans 12 residues. CDR1 and CDR2 (germline): ENHRY, SYGVKD.

The rearrangement joins TRBV15 to TRBJ1-2, with D unresolved. The V end was cut by 6 bases, the J end by 7 bases, with 15 bases between. Germline V gene sequence: CDR1 LNHNV, CDR2 YYDKDF (reference sequence). The CDR3 length is 13 residues. In DNA form, the CDR3 reads TGTGCCACCAGTGGGCAGAGAGACGGTGGCTACACCTTC. It yields the protein CATSGQRDGGYTF.

This clonotype was seen a handful of times. The chain employs TRBV24-1 and TRBJ1-2; D uncertain. Germline-derived CDR1 and CDR2 are KGHDR and SFDVKD. V was shortened by 4 bases and J by 1 base, with 12 bases between the two germline ends. CDR3 length: 15 amino acids. The CDR3 loop reads CATSESTAFNYGYTF. CDR3 DNA sequence: TGTGCCACCAGTGAGTCGACGGCCTTTAACTATGGCTACACCTTC.